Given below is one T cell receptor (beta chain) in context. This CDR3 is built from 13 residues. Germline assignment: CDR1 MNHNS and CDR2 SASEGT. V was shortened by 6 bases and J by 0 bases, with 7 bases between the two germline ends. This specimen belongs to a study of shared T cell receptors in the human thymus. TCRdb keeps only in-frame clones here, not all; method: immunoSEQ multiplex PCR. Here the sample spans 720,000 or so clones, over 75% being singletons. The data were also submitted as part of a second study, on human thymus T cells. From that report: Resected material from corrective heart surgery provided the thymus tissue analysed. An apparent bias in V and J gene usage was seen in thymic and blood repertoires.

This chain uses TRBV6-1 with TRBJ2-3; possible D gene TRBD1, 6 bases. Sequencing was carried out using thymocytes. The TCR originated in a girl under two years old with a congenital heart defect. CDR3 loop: CASRTGSTDTQYF. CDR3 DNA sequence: TGTGCCAGCAGAACAGGGAGCACAGATACGCAGTATTTT.